The clone carrying this T cell receptor (beta chain) was recorded once. The data were obtained in a study of shared clonotypes between healthy human individuals. Profiling relied on immunoSEQ multiplex PCR, and the TCRdb table lists in-frame clones only, not all of them. The sample lists some 2,500,000 clones; 85% to 95% were seen once. Trimming pared 2 bases from V and 0 bases from J, leaving 8 bases between. The CDR3 has 13 residues. Germline V gives CDR1 GTSNPN, CDR2 SVGIG (reference sequence). The clonotype originates from a man aged 18 to 35 in good health. Some clones in this sample may be carry-over from other donors' samples. The chain combines TRBV30 with TRBJ2-7; D unclear. The sequenced sample was naive CD4+ T cells from PBMCs. Subset meaning: CD45RA+ positively selected. The CDR3 reads CAWSPGNSYEQYF. The CDR3 bases are TGTGCCTGGAGTCCCGGAAACTCCTACGAGCAGTACTTC.